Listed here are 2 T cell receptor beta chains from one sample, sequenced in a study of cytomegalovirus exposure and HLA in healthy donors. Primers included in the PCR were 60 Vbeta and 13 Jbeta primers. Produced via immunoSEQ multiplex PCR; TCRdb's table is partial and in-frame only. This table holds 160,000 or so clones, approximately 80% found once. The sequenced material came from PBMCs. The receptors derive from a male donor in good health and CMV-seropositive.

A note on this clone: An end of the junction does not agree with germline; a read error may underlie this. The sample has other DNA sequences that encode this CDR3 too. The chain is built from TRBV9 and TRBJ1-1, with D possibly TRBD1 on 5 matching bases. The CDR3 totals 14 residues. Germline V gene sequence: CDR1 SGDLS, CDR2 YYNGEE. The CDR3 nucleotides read TGTGCCAGCAGCGTTGGGGGGGGGACCACTGAGGCTTTCTTT. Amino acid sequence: CASSVGGGTTEAFF.

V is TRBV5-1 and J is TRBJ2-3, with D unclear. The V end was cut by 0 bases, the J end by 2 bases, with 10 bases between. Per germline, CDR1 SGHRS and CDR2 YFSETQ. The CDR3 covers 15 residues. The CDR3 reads CASSLGQANTDTQYF. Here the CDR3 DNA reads TGCGCCAGCAGCTTGGGGCAGGCCAACACAGATACGCAGTATTTT.